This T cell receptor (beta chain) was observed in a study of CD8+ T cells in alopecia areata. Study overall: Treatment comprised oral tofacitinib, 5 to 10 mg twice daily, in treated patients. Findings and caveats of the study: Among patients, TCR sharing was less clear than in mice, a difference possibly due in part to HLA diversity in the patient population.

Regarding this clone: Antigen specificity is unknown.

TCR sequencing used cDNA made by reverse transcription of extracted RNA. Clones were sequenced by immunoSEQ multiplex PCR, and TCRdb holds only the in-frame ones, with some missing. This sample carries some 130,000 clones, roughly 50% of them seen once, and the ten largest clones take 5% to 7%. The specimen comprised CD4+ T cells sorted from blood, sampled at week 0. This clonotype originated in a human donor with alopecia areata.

CDR3 DNA sequence: TGTGCCATCAGTATGACAGGATCGTTAAAAAGTTCACCCCTCCACTTT. Translation gives CAISMTGSLKSSPLHF. This chain joins TRBV10-3 and TRBJ1-6; a weak D match, TRBD1 (6 bases). The V end was cut by 5 bases, the J end by 9 bases, with 20 bases between. The germline CDR1 and CDR2 sequences are ENHRY and SYGVKD. The CDR3 consists of 16 residues.